Below, one T cell receptor (beta chain) is given with its context. Its antigen is currently unknown. Treatment described: some 20 received Ad26.COV2.S at low or high dose, single or two shots; about 5 received placebo; per-sample allocation not given. Sampling occurred on day 63 after the first vaccine or placebo injection. This sample stems from a study of Ad26.COV2.S vaccination and SARS-CoV-2 variants. The overall study: Recipients of Ad26.COV2.S got it intramuscularly, once or twice 56 days apart. General observations from the study: People given the vaccine had a wider spike-specific TCR breadth than placebo recipients did.

Looked up from germline, CDR1 is SGHTA and CDR2 is FQGNSA. The V gene end was trimmed by 2 bases and the J gene end by 5 bases; junction bases not matched to a gene: 9. The length of the CDR3 is 16 residues. Repertoires were generated with immunoSEQ multiplex PCR, while TCRdb's copy carries only in-frame clones and drops some. The sample records approximately 420,000 clones, approximately 90% being singletons. This chain joins TRBV7-2 and TRBJ2-5; 9 positions agree with TRBD1. Specimen: peripheral blood, collected in a trial of Ad26.COV2.S vaccine versus placebo. The TCR was taken from a person aged 18-60 years who received the Ad26.COV2.S COVID-19 vaccine or a placebo. The CDR3 loop reads CASSLSRTGVGETQYF. The CDR3 nucleotides read TGTGCCAGCAGCTTAAGTCGGACAGGGGTTGGGGAGACCCAGTACTTC.